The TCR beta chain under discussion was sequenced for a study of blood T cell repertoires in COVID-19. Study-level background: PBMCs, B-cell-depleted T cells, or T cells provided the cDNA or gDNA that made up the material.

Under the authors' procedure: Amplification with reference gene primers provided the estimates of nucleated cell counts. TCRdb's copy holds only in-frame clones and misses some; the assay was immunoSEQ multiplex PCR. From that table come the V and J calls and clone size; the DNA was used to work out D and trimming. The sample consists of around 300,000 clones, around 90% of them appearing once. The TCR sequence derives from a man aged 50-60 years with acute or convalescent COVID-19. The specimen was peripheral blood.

In DNA form, the CDR3 reads TGTGCCAGCAGCCAAGGCGCCCTAACCTTCACAGATACGCAGTATTTT. It codes for CASSQGALTFTDTQYF. The chain uses TRBV14 and TRBJ2-3; D call uncertain. V dropped 1 base and J dropped 2 bases, with 13 bases sitting between them. The CDR3 runs 16 residues. Germline V gives CDR1 SGHDN, CDR2 FVKESK.